These 18 T cell receptor beta chains were all obtained from the same sample, sequenced in a study of OX40 agonist ivuxolimab in advanced cancers. Assay used: immunoSEQ multiplex PCR; TCRdb lists only in-frame clones, some missing. The data show approximately 15,000 clones, 70% to 90% seen once. Source: CD4+ or CD8+ T cells sorted from blood, taken in a trial of the OX40 agonist ivuxolimab. The receptors shown here come from an adult with an advanced solid tumor such as melanoma, head and neck, liver or kidney cancer.

The J gene is TRBJ2-2, the V gene TRBV12-5; D is possibly TRBD1 (5 bases). CDR3 size: 15 residues. The germline V and J ends were trimmed by 2 bases and 1 base, with 8 bases remaining between them. CDR1 and CDR2 from the germline V gene are LGHNT and FRNRAP. The CDR3 spells CASGLRQGNTGELFF. The DNA of the CDR3 is TGTGCTAGTGGTTTGAGGCAGGGGAACACCGGGGAGCTGTTTTTT.

The J gene is TRBJ1-1, the V gene TRBV4-1, with 8 bases matching TRBD1. V lost 3 bases to trimming and J lost 1 base; unmatched junction nucleotides: 16. The CDR3 runs 19 residues. CDR1 is MGHRA, CDR2 YSYEKL, per germline. Written as DNA, the CDR3 is TGCGCCAGCAGCCATTCTCCGGGACAGGCTATTTCTGCGAACACTGAAGCTTTCTTT. Its translation is CASSHSPGQAISANTEAFF.

This chain uses TRBV25-1 with TRBJ2-2, with D perhaps being TRBD1 or TRBD2 (5 bases each). The CDR3 totals 14 residues. V lost 3 bases and J 7 bases, leaving 12 bases between the germline ends. Germline V gene lookup returns CDR1 MGHDK and CDR2 SYGVNS. CDR3: CASSEWGYGGELFF. For the CDR3, the DNA is TGTGCCAGCAGTGAGTGGGGGTATGGCGGGGAGCTGTTTTTT. The entire variable domain, with the rest obtained from reference TRBV25-1 and TRBJ2-2, is as follows: EADIYQTPRYLVIGTGKKITLECSQTMGHDKMYWYQQDPGMELHLIHYSYGVNSTEKGDLSSESTVSRIRTEHFPLTLESARPSHTSQYLCASSEWGYGGELFFGEGSRLTVL.

The V and J genes are TRBV19 and TRBJ2-2; D unclear. The CDR3 totals 13 residues. Germline CDR1 reads LNHDA; CDR2 reads SQIVND (reference sequence). Trimming removed 5 bases at V and 5 bases at J, with 9 bases between. DNA for the CDR3: TGTGCCAGTAGTCCACAGTTGACCGGGGAGCTGTTTTTT. Translation gives CASSPQLTGELFF.

J is TRBJ2-1 and V is TRBV15; TRBD2 is a possible D gene (6 bases). The CDR3 runs to 14 residues. V lost 8 bases, J lost 5 bases, and 16 bases lay in between. The germline V gene encodes CDR1 LNHNV and CDR2 YYDKDF (reference sequence). CDR3 nucleotide sequence: TGTGCCACCGGGAGGCGGGGATCCAACAATGAGCAGTTCTTC. It codes for CATGRRGSNNEQFF.

The chain couples TRBV10-3 to TRBJ1-5; 9 bases are shared with TRBD1. J lost 3 bases, V lost 4 bases, and 4 bases had no gene match. CDR1 is ENHRY and CDR2 is SYGVKD in the germline V gene. This CDR3 contains 15 residues. CDR3 sequence: CAISGGQGLNQPQHF. The CDR3 DNA reads as TGTGCCATCAGTGGGGGACAGGGTCTCAATCAGCCCCAGCATTTT.

J is TRBJ2-1 and V is TRBV11-2, with TRBD2 matching 8 bases. Germline V gene sequence: CDR1 SGHAT, CDR2 FQNNGV. The J segment lost 2 bases and the V segment lost 5 bases, leaving 2 bases of the junction unmatched. CDR3 size: 14 residues. CDR3 in amino acids: CASSPGGAYNEQFF. The CDR3, as DNA: TGTGCCAGCAGCCCGGGGGGGGCCTACAATGAGCAGTTCTTC. The full variable domain, its missing parts supplied by reference TRBV11-2 and TRBJ2-1, is EAGVAQSPRYKIIEKRQSVAFWCNPISGHATLYWYQQILGQGPKLLIQFQNNGVVDDSQLPKDRFSAERLKGVDSTLKIQPAKLEDSAVYLCASSPGGAYNEQFFGPGTRLTVL.

V is TRBV19 and J is TRBJ2-1; maybe TRBD2 (5 bases). The CDR3 consists of 17 residues. V was pared by 10 bases and J by 0 bases, with 22 bases between. Germline V lookup: CDR1 LNHDA, CDR2 SQIVND (reference sequence). The CDR3, as DNA: TGTGCCACCCGGCCGGCCCGGGGTTTTACCTCCTACAATGAGCAGTTCTTC. Protein product: CATRPARGFTSYNEQFF.

In its sample, this clone was seen once. J is TRBJ1-4 and V is TRBV11-2; maybe TRBD1 (5 bases). V lost 5 bases, J lost 4 bases, and 17 bases lay in between. The germline CDR1 and CDR2 sequences are SGHAT and FQNNGV. The CDR3 sequence is 16 residues long. This chain's CDR3 is CASSLQGLGFNEKLFF. CDR3 nucleotide sequence: TGTGCCAGCAGCCTCCAGGGACTGGGGTTTAATGAAAAACTGTTTTTT.

The CDR3 loop is CASSLRTREISTDTQYF. The CDR3, as DNA: TGTGCCAGCAGCCTCCGAACTAGGGAAATTAGCACAGATACGCAGTATTTT. This chain joins TRBV4-2 and TRBJ2-3, with D perhaps TRBD2 (5 bases). V gave up 4 bases and J gave up 0 bases, with 17 bases separating them. The V gene's germline CDR1 is LGHNA and CDR2 YNFKEQ. CDR3 length: 17 residues.

The rearrangement joins TRBV2 to TRBJ1-2; D may be TRBD1 (6 bases). Germline CDR1 reads SNHLY; CDR2 reads FYNNEI. The germline V and J ends were trimmed by 4 bases and 2 bases, with 14 bases remaining between them. The CDR3 extends over 15 amino acids. In DNA form, the CDR3 reads TGTGCCAGCAGTGCAGGGACACCTCACAACTATGGCTACACCTTC. Its translation is CASSAGTPHNYGYTF.

The chain joins TRBV5-3 to TRBJ2-2; 11 bases are a match to TRBD2. TRBV5-3 is an ORF; its function is uncertain. The V gene end was trimmed by 0 bases and the J gene end by 2 bases; junction bases not matched to a gene: 6. The length of the CDR3 is 18 residues. CDR3 sequence (DNA): TGTGCCAGAAGCTTGGTGCTAGCGGGGGGCGTTAACACCGGGGAGCTGTTTTTT. The encoded protein is CARSLVLAGGVNTGELFF.

This clone was seen only once. The V call is TRBV15, the J call TRBJ2-3, with 8 bases lining up with TRBD2. CDR3 length: 13 amino acids. Germline CDR1 and CDR2: LNHNV and YYDKDF (reference sequence). The trim removed 4 bases at V and 8 bases at J, leaving 5 bases unmatched. CDR3 DNA sequence: TGTGCCACCAGCACAAGGACTAGCATTACGCAGTATTTT. This codes for CATSTRTSITQYF.

The V and J genes are TRBV25-1 and TRBJ2-7; the D is unclear. Germline CDR1 reads MGHDK; CDR2 reads SYGVNS. CDR3 length: 13 residues. V was trimmed by 3 bases and J by 3 bases, leaving 9 bases between them. CDR3 DNA: TGTGCCAGCAGTGACCGACTTGGCTACGAGCAGTACTTC. Translation gives CASSDRLGYEQYF.

The DNA for the CDR3 is TGTGCCAGCAGTGAACTCAGGAATGAAAAACTGTTTTTT. This gives the protein CASSELRNEKLFF. This chain joins TRBV6-1 and TRBJ1-4; no definite D call. CDR3 length: 13 residues. Trimming pared 2 bases from V and 5 bases from J, leaving 6 bases between. Germline loops: CDR1 MNHNS, CDR2 SASEGT.

This rearrangement joins TRBV18 to TRBJ2-3; D perhaps matches TRBD1 (6 bases). CDR3 length equals 14 residues. Germline lookup yields CDR1 KGHSH and CDR2 LQKENI. The V end was cut by 3 bases, the J end by 7 bases, with 14 bases between. The chain's CDR3 is CASSPLQGENTQYF. In DNA form, the CDR3 reads TGTGCCAGCTCACCTTTACAGGGAGAGAATACGCAGTATTTT.

V is TRBV7-9 and J is TRBJ1-2, with 8 bases identical to TRBD1. The CDR3 has 18 amino acids. With 3 bases clipped from V and 6 bases from J, the junction kept 18 bases outside the gene matches. Germline CDR1 and CDR2: SEHNR and FQNEAQ (reference sequence). The CDR3 loop is CASSFPGQVTISGDGYTF. The CDR3 nucleotides are TGTGCCAGCAGCTTCCCGGGACAGGTGACGATAAGTGGAGATGGCTACACCTTC.

The chain employs TRBV7-9 and TRBJ1-1, with D maybe TRBD1 (6 bases). Germline lookup yields CDR1 SEHNR and CDR2 FQNEAQ (reference sequence). The CDR3 extends over 15 amino acids. V was cut by 5 bases and J by 0 bases, with 13 bases left in between. In DNA form, the CDR3 reads TGTGCCAGCAGCCGACAGGCGTTAATGAACACTGAAGCTTTCTTT. Translating it yields CASSRQALMNTEAFF. The entire variable domain, with the rest obtained from reference TRBV7-9 and TRBJ1-1, is as follows: DTGVSQNPRHKITKRGQNVTFRCDPISEHNRLYWYRQTLGQGPEFLTYFQNEAQLEKSRLLSDRFSAERPKGSFSTLEIQRTEQGDSAMYLCASSRQALMNTEAFFGQGTRLTVV.